Listed below are T cell receptor beta chains from one sample, sequenced in a study of spatial heterogeneity in lung cancer. TCRdb itself ran the 5' RACE reads through MiXCR, one entry per CDR3 protein. Of 10,000 or so distinct CDR3 sequences listed, about an eighth are singletons. Here the sequenced sample was lung tumor tissue, taken at surgery. The receptors here all came from a female donor with early-stage non-small cell lung cancer. CDR3s include the opening cysteine and the closing phenylalanine or tryptophan. D genes are given only for firm matches. Clone size is shown for a subset of rows, as once, few, many or a class of expanded clone.

j_gene	d_gene	abundance	v_gene	CDR3aa	CDR3nt
TRBJ1-2	.	many	TRBV2	CASSREAYGYTF	TGTGCCAGCAGCAGGGAAGCCTATGGCTACACCTTC
TRBJ1-6	.	many	TRBV9	CASSVGGGYNSPLHF	TGTGCCAGCAGCGTAGGAGGGGGCTATAATTCACCCCTCCACTTT
TRBJ2-1	TRBD1	.	TRBV7-2	CASSPRTGSYKEQFF	TGTGCCAGCAGCCCGCGGACAGGCTCCTACAAAGAGCAGTTCTTC
TRBJ2-7	TRBD1	many	TRBV5-5	CASSLGQGTSYEQYF	TGTGCCAGCAGCTTGGGACAGGGGACATCCTACGAGCAGTACTTC
TRBJ2-1	TRBD2	many	TRBV12-3/TRBV12-4	CASSNLAGYSYNEQFF	TGTGCCAGCAGTAACCTAGCGGGGTATTCCTACAATGAGCAGTTCTTC
TRBJ1-2	.	many	TRBV28	CASSSLVVWGSGGYTF	TGTGCCAGCAGCAGTCTCGTTGTATGGGGGTCGGGTGGCTACACCTTC
TRBJ1-1	.	many	TRBV7-9	CASSSGRMAANTEAFF	TGTGCCAGCAGCTCAGGGCGGATGGCCGCGAACACTGAAGCTTTCTTT
TRBJ2-2	.	many	TRBV7-2	CASSLYFSGTGELFF	TGTGCCAGCAGCTTGTATTTCTCAGGCACCGGGGAGCTGTTTTTT
TRBJ2-3	TRBD2	many	TRBV7-7	CASSPAGGPDTQYF	TGTGCTAGCAGTCCAGCGGGGGGCCCAGATACGCAGTATTTT
TRBJ2-5	.	many	TRBV7-9	CASKTEGETQYF	TGTGCCAGCAAGACAGAGGGCGAGACCCAGTACTTC
TRBJ2-3	TRBD1	many	TRBV3-1	CASSHEAWGQQTSSTDTQYF	TGTGCCAGCAGCCACGAAGCCTGGGGACAGCAAACTTCTAGCACAGATACGCAGTATTTT
TRBJ2-3	.	many	TRBV18	CASSPSRGGDTQYF	TGTGCCAGCTCACCATCCAGGGGGGGAGATACGCAGTATTTT
TRBJ2-2	.	medium-sized	TRBV10-3	CAISESRELFF	TGTGCCATCAGTGAGTCGAGGGAGCTGTTTTTT
TRBJ2-4	.	many	TRBV9	CASSFSPQNIQYF	TGTGCCAGCAGCTTTAGCCCTCAAAACATTCAGTACTTC
TRBJ2-5	TRBD2	many	TRBV6-6	CASSPLGERGGPPPQETQYF	TGTGCCAGCAGCCCCCTTGGGGAGCGGGGGGGACCTCCTCCACAAGAGACCCAGTACTTC
TRBJ2-1	.	.	TRBV28	CASSASPVRSEQFF	TGTGCCAGCAGTGCCTCCCCAGTGCGATCTGAGCAGTTCTTC
TRBJ2-2	.	few	TRBV5-1	CARRSWTNSPRSPAAGGLQDLFF	TGCGCCAGGAGATCCTGGACTAACTCACCGAGGAGCCCGGCCGCCGGTGGACTTCAGGACCTGTTTTTT
TRBJ2-7	.	.	TRBV5-5	CASSLQLPAYEQYF	TGTGCCAGCAGCTTGCAGCTACCCGCCTACGAGCAGTACTTC
TRBJ2-2	TRBD1	many	TRBV28	CASSLNRGTGELFF	TGTGCCAGCAGCCTAAACAGGGGGACCGGGGAGCTGTTTTTT
TRBJ2-5	.	.	TRBV19	CASSRLEQETQYF	TGTGCCAGTAGTCGACTTGAACAAGAGACCCAGTACTTC
TRBJ2-2	TRBD1	.	TRBV5-1	CASSLTDRGRTELFF	TGCGCCAGCAGCTTAACCGACAGGGGGCGAACGGAGCTGTTTTTT
TRBJ2-7	.	medium-sized	TRBV28	CASSFQGTEEQYF	TGTGCCAGCAGTTTCCAGGGGACGGAGGAGCAGTACTTC
TRBJ2-5	.	few	TRBV5-1	CASRTIGSSYQETQYF	TGCGCCAGCAGAACTATAGGGTCATCGTACCAAGAGACCCAGTACTTC
TRBJ2-5	.	.	TRBV9	CASSPGGGGQETQYF	TGTGCCAGCAGCCCGGGGGGCGGAGGACAAGAGACCCAGTACTTC
TRBJ2-1	.	many	TRBV29-1	CSARPPKSYNEQFF	TGCAGCGCAAGACCACCTAAGTCCTACAATGAGCAGTTCTTC
TRBJ1-4	.	many	TRBV5-1	CASSLDPGTSEKLFF	TGCGCCAGCAGCTTGGATCCTGGAACCTCTGAAAAACTGTTTTTT
TRBJ2-2	TRBD2	few	TRBV11-3	CASSLQASGTGELFF	TGTGCCAGCAGCTTACAGGCTAGCGGCACCGGGGAGCTGTTTTTT
TRBJ2-2	.	many	TRBV6-2/TRBV6-3	CASSYIGGNTGELFF	TGTGCCAGCAGTTATATTGGAGGGAACACCGGGGAGCTGTTTTTT
TRBJ2-1	.	many	TRBV18	CASSPQMGKNNEQFF	TGTGCCAGCTCACCACAGATGGGGAAGAACAATGAGCAGTTCTTC
TRBJ1-1	.	.	TRBV2	CASSAGVRVAFF	TGTGCCAGCAGTGCAGGGGTTCGGGTAGCTTTCTTT
TRBJ2-3	TRBD1	.	TRBV7-6	CASSPKGAVLTDTQYF	TGTGCCAGCAGCCCCAAGGGGGCGGTACTCACAGATACGCAGTATTTT
TRBJ2-5	.	many	TRBV20-1	CSAPYRLQETQYF	TGCAGTGCACCCTACCGACTACAAGAGACCCAGTACTTC
TRBJ2-2	TRBD1	few	TRBV5-1	CASSPGQGRGGELFF	TGCGCCAGCAGCCCGGGACAGGGTCGAGGCGGGGAGCTGTTTTTT
TRBJ2-5	.	.	TRBV11-2	CASSPRASATQETQYF	TGTGCCAGCAGCCCCCGGGCTAGCGCAACCCAAGAGACCCAGTACTTC
TRBJ2-7	.	once	TRBV12-3/TRBV12-4	CASSLRGRGSSYEQYF	TGTGCCAGCAGTTTAAGAGGCAGGGGAAGCTCCTACGAGCAGTACTTC
TRBJ2-7	TRBD1	few	TRBV7-6	CASSFRTGSYEQYF	TGTGCCAGCAGCTTTAGGACAGGCTCCTACGAGCAGTACTTC
TRBJ2-1	TRBD2	medium-sized	TRBV18	CASSMPPTSGFYNEQFF	TGTGCCAGCTCCATGCCCCCGACTAGCGGGTTCTACAATGAGCAGTTCTTC
TRBJ1-2	.	medium-sized	TRBV20-1	CSASSYTF	TGCAGTGCTAGCAGCTACACCTTC
TRBJ1-1	.	.	TRBV30	CAWRTGNTEAFF	TGTGCCTGGAGGACAGGGAACACTGAAGCTTTCTTT
TRBJ1-5	.	.	TRBV12-3/TRBV12-4	CASSGNGNQPQHF	TGTGCCAGCTCAGGGAACGGCAATCAGCCCCAGCATTTT
TRBJ1-1	.	medium-sized	TRBV20-1	CSARLNTEAFF	TGCAGTGCTAGGCTGAACACTGAAGCTTTCTTT
TRBJ2-1	TRBD2	many	TRBV5-1	CASRVGLAANEQFF	TGCGCCAGCAGGGTGGGACTAGCGGCTAATGAGCAGTTCTTC
TRBJ1-1	TRBD1	many	TRBV12-3/TRBV12-4	CASTLGQGGNTEAFF	TGTGCCAGCACCCTGGGACAGGGAGGGAACACTGAAGCTTTCTTT
TRBJ2-3	TRBD1	.	TRBV6-2/TRBV6-3	CASMDRVYRDTDTQYF	TGTGCCAGCATGGACAGGGTATACCGCGACACAGATACGCAGTATTTT
TRBJ2-5	.	.	TRBV23-1	CASSTGTEETQYF	TGCGCCAGCAGTACCGGGACGGAAGAGACCCAGTACTTC
TRBJ1-1	.	many	TRBV18	CASSPQGRVTEAFF	TGTGCCAGCTCACCCCAGGGGCGGGTCACTGAAGCTTTCTTT
TRBJ1-2	TRBD1	few	TRBV12-3/TRBV12-4	CASRSSEGAVGGIRGYTF	TGTGCCAGCAGGTCCAGCGAGGGGGCCGTCGGTGGTATTAGAGGCTACACCTTC
TRBJ2-3	TRBD1	.	TRBV5-1	CASSLGTGWNTDTQYF	TGCGCCAGCAGCTTGGGGACAGGGTGGAACACAGATACGCAGTATTTT
TRBJ2-5	TRBD2	many	TRBV20-1	CSARPSGRAAIETQYF	TGCAGTGCTAGACCTAGCGGGAGGGCCGCCATTGAGACCCAGTACTTC
TRBJ2-2	TRBD1	few	TRBV5-6	CASSPQGAGELFF	TGTGCCAGCAGCCCACAGGGGGCCGGGGAGCTGTTTTTT
TRBJ1-5	.	.	TRBV18	CASSPITAYSNQPQHF	TGTGCCAGCTCACCGATCACGGCTTATAGCAATCAGCCCCAGCATTTT